The rows below give T cell receptor beta chains drawn from one sample of a study of Graves' ophthalmopathy and Graves' hyperthyroidism. Via MiXCR, TCRdb re-called the multiplex PCR reads, giving one row per CDR3 protein. Counted here are approximately 1.2 million distinct CDR3 sequences, about 40% occurring once; the ten biggest clones make up around 10%. The specimen was peripheral blood or thyroid tissue (not recorded which). The receptors were gathered from an adult man with Graves' hyperthyroidism. The CDR3 runs from the conserved cysteine through the conserved F or W. A D gene is named only where the DNA matches it firmly. The listing skips clone size in some rows; elsewhere it reads once, few, many or a size class.

TRBD1,NA,TRBV29-1,TRBJ1-2,TGCAGCGTCGAGCCCCCCTTTGAACGGGACAGTAGTTATGGCTACACCTTC,CSVEPPFERDSSYGYTF
TRBD1,many,TRBV4-3,TRBJ1-2,TGCGCCAGCAGCCAAGGCACCGGACAGGGGGCGAATCCCTATGGCTACACCTTC,CASSQGTGQGANPYGYTF
NA,many,TRBV15,TRBJ1-4,TGTGCCACCAGCAGCCGGACATCTAATGAAAAACTGTTTTTT,CATSSRTSNEKLFF
NA,many,TRBV29-1,TRBJ1-1,TGCAGCGTTGACAGGGCCCGCACTGAAGCTTTCTTT,CSVDRARTEAFF
NA,many,TRBV7-9,TRBJ2-7,TGTGCCAGCAGCGGGGCTAGCTTATCCTACGAGCAGTACTTC,CASSGASLSYEQYF
NA,few,TRBV2,TRBJ2-7,TGTGCCAGCAGTGACCGGTCTCTCTACGAGCAGTACTTC,CASSDRSLYEQYF
TRBD1,few,TRBV2,TRBJ2-2,TGTGCCAGCAGGGCAACAGGGGGTCCCGGGGAGCTGTTTTTT,CASRATGGPGELFF
NA,NA,TRBV29-1,TRBJ2-7,TGCAGCGGCGGAGGGACAGCGGACTACGAGCAGTACTTC,CSGGGTADYEQYF
TRBD2,once,TRBV10-3,TRBJ2-2,TGTGCCATCAGCAGCGGGGAAATCACCGGGGAGCTGTTTTTT,CAISSGEITGELFF
TRBD1,many,TRBV7-2,TRBJ2-7,TGTGCCAGTGGGCGGGACAGGGGCTACGAGCAGTACTTC,CASGRDRGYEQYF
TRBD1,many,TRBV29-1,TRBJ1-2,TGCAGCGTTGAAGAGGGGACAGGGGGCTATTACTATGGCTACACCTTC,CSVEEGTGGYYYGYTF
NA,many,TRBV20-1,TRBJ1-5,TGCAGTGCTAGGTTACCCACTGCTCAGCCCCAGCATTTT,CSARLPTAQPQHF
TRBD1,few,TRBV12-5,TRBJ1-5,TGTGCTAGTGGTTTAAACCTGGACAGGGGACATCAGCCCCAGCATTTT,CASGLNLDRGHQPQHF
TRBD1,NA,TRBV7-8,TRBJ2-5,TGTGCCAGCAGCCCGGGACAGGGTTCCTACCAAGAGACCCAGTACTTC,CASSPGQGSYQETQYF
TRBD1,once,TRBV11-2,TRBJ2-7,TGTGCCAGCAGCTTACAGCCCGGACAGGGGGTCGGGCAGTACTTC,CASSLQPGQGVGQYF
NA,few,TRBV12-3/TRBV12-4,TRBJ2-7,TGTGCGGTAGGCGGGCAGGGGATCTACGAGCAGTACTTC,CAVGGQGIYEQYF
NA,many,TRBV5-1,TRBJ1-2,TGCGCCAGCAGCAGGGAGGATGGCTACACCTTC,CASSREDGYTF
NA,NA,TRBV29-1,TRBJ1-1,TGCAGCGTTGAGACTAAGTGGGGGTTCGGTGAAGCTTTCTTT,CSVETKWGFGEAFF
TRBD2,few,TRBV19,TRBJ2-7,TGTGCCAGTAGTCCGCGCGGGCGGGGGGCGTCCTACGAGCAGTACTTC,CASSPRGRGASYEQYF
TRBD1,NA,TRBV10-3,TRBJ1-2,TGTGCCAGCAGTTACTCCGGGACAGCCGGCTACACCTTC,CASSYSGTAGYTF
NA,NA,TRBV5-1,TRBJ1-1,TGCGCCAGCAGTTATCAGGGGTTGACTGAAGCTTTCTTT,CASSYQGLTEAFF
NA,many,TRBV3-1,TRBJ1-5,TGTGCCAGCAGCCAAGGGGTACAGGGTTATCAGCCCCAGCATTTT,CASSQGVQGYQPQHF
NA,NA,TRBV6-2/TRBV6-3,TRBJ1-5,TGTGCCAGCAGTAACCAGGGGATGGGGGTAGGCAATCAGCCCCAGCATTTT,CASSNQGMGVGNQPQHF
NA,many,TRBV7-9,TRBJ1-6,TGTGCCAGCAGCCTCCCCGTCGGGGATTCACCCCTCCACTTT,CASSLPVGDSPLHF
NA,many,TRBV19,TRBJ2-6,TGTGCCAGTAGTATCCTCCACTCTGGGGCCAACGTCCTGACTTTC,CASSILHSGANVLTF
NA,few,TRBV5-1,TRBJ2-5,TGCGCCAGCAGCCCGGGCCACTCAGCGGAGACCCAGTACTTC,CASSPGHSAETQYF
NA,many,TRBV12-3/TRBV12-4,TRBJ1-6,TGTGCCAGCAAGTCACAGGCTTCATCCTATAATTCACCCCTCCACTTT,CASKSQASSYNSPLHF
NA,NA,TRBV5-6,TRBJ2-7,TGTGCCAGCAGCTTGGGCTGGGTCCCCTACGAGCAGTACTTC,CASSLGWVPYEQYF
TRBD1,NA,TRBV18,TRBJ1-1,TGTGCCAGCTCACCTATGGGACAGGGGGCCACTGAAGCTTTCTTT,CASSPMGQGATEAFF
NA,few,TRBV5-5,TRBJ2-5,TGTGCCAGCAGCGTCCCCAGGGGGAGGGAGACCCAGTACTTC,CASSVPRGRETQYF
NA,NA,TRBV7-2,TRBJ2-2,TGTGCCAGCAGCTTATACGCGGGCACCGGGGAGCTGTTTTTT,CASSLYAGTGELFF
NA,few,TRBV28,TRBJ1-1,TGTGCCAGCGGCTGGGGTTACACTGAAGCTTTCTTT,CASGWGYTEAFF
TRBD1,NA,TRBV7-9,TRBJ2-7,TGTGCCAGCAGCTTAGATTGGCGGGACAGGGGGCTTGAGCAGTACTTC,CASSLDWRDRGLEQYF
NA,NA,TRBV7-2,TRBJ1-1,TGTGCCAGCAGCTTGAACTCGAACACTGAAGCTTTCTTT,CASSLNSNTEAFF